This T cell receptor (beta chain) was profiled in a study of persistence of HIV-infected CD4 T cells. Germline trimming cut 8 bases from V and 5 bases from J; bases unmatched to any gene: 11. Germline CDR1 reads MNHEY; CDR2 reads SMNVEV (reference sequence). CDR3 size: 15 residues. Sequencing used immunoSEQ version 4 in survey mode. Measured with immunoSEQ multiplex PCR; TCRdb has only the in-frame clones, and not every one. The sample yields about 46,000 clones, about 87% seen once. This nonspecific control used anti-CD3/anti-CD28 bead stimulation of CD4+ T cells. Responding CD4+ T cells were sorted by upregulation of both CD40 ligand and CD69. On this clone: The antigen is not known.

The source of this sequence is an adult woman with HIV who was CMV-seropositive. The gene calls are TRBV27 and TRBJ2-1, with 8 positions matching TRBD1. This sample comprised CD4+ T cells sorted from PBMCs after roughly 20-hour stimulation, obtained from a patient who received antiretroviral therapy. The CDR3 nucleotides are TGTGCCAGCGCTCTTGGACAGGGACGGAACAATGAGCAGTTCTTC. Its translation is CASALGQGRNNEQFF.